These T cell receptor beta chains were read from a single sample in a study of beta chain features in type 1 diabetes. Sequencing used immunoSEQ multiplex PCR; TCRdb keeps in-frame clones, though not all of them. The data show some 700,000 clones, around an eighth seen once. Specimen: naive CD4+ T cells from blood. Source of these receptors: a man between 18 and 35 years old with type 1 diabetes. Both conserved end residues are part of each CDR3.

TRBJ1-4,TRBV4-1,CASSPGKGLDEKLFF
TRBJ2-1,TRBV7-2,CASSSGLAGSSYNEQFF
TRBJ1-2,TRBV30,CAWNRQKGYGYTF
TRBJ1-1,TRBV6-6,CASRRRTVNTEAFF
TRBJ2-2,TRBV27,CASRGWTGRAGELFF
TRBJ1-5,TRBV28,CASSLNQPQHF
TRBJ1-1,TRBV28,CASGHVNEAFF
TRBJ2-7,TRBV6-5,CASRPGQGAREQYF
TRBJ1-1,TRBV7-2,CASSLGDYTEAFF
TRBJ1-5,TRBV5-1,CASSNPGQPQHF
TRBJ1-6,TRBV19,CASTRGQGGNSPLHF
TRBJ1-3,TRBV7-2,CASSQPGNTIYF
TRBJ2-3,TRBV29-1,CSDRDSTSTDTQYF
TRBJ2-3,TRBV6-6,CASSTGPSQLNTQYF
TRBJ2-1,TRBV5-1,CASTGGTSYNEQFF
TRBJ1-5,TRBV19,CASSITGASNQPQHF
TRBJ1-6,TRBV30,CAWRQTRQGTFTLHF
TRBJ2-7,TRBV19,CASSIALPNLARPYEQYF
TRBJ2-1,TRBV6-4,CASSDEGDSSEQFF
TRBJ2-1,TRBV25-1,CASSVTGKSRNEQFF
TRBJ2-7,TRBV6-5,CASSPRTYSYEQYF
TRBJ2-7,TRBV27,CASSLGWGPSEQYF
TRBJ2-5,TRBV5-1,CASSVGGLEETQYF
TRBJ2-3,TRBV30,CAWSADRVSDTDTQYF
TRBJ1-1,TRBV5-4,CASSVGTFMNTEAFF
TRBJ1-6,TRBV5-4,CASSVTGHTYNSPLHF
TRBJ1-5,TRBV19,CASSTDRSQPQHF